The 23 T cell receptor beta chains below were found in one sample sequenced in a study of T cells after yellow fever vaccination. In TCRdb, the 5' RACE reads were re-called with MiXCR into one record per CDR3 protein. The repertoire holds hundreds of thousands of distinct CDR3 sequences, with about 12% as singletons. The sequenced sample was PBMCs, obtained on the day of the yellow fever booster vaccination. All receptors derive from a man aged 25 to 40 who received the YFV17D yellow fever vaccine.

The CDR3 DNA sequence: TGCGCCAGCAGCTTGGATGGGGAGGTCGGTTCACCCCTCCACTTT. Translation: CASSLDGEVGSPLHF. This chain connects TRBV5-1 to TRBJ1-6; no definite D call. V shed 0 bases and J shed 9 bases, with 13 bases lying between them. Per germline, CDR1 SGHRS and CDR2 YFSETQ. The CDR3 sequence is 15 residues long.

V and J are TRBV10-1 and TRBJ2-7; 9 bases map to TRBD2. After removal of 4 bases from V and 7 bases from J, the junction contained 5 bases not matched to a gene. The CDR3 totals 13 residues. The V gene's germline CDR1 is WNHNN and CDR2 SYGVQD (reference sequence). CDR3 loop: CASSVATSGEQYF. DNA for the CDR3: TGCGCCAGCAGTGTTGCGACTAGCGGTGAGCAGTACTTC.

The chain joins TRBV12-3 or TRBV12-4 to TRBJ2-1; D possibly corresponds to TRBD2 (5 bases). The CDR3 runs 14 residues. V was trimmed by 0 bases and J by 10 bases, leaving 13 bases between them. CDR3 sequence (DNA): TGTGCCAGCAGTTTAGCGGGAGTTAACGGGGAGCAGTTCTTC. Its translation: CASSLAGVNGEQFF.

This clonotype was found a few times. The chain links TRBV5-6 to TRBJ2-3, with D uncertain. CDR1 and CDR2 from the germline V gene are SGHDT and YYEEEE. Trimming left V 0 bases short and J 5 bases short, with 13 bases between. This CDR3 is built from 15 residues. The CDR3 here is CASSLVSGIGDTQYF. CDR3 DNA sequence: TGTGCCAGCAGCTTGGTTTCTGGAATAGGAGATACGCAGTATTTT.

Ten or more counts support this clonotype. CDR3 DNA sequence: TGCAGTGCTAGCGGCACCTACAATGAGCAGTTCTTC. Amino acid sequence: CSASGTYNEQFF. The V gene is TRBV29-1, the J gene TRBJ2-1; the match to TRBD2 covers 7 bases. The CDR3 totals 12 residues. Germline V gives CDR1 SQVTM, CDR2 ANQGSEA.

This clonotype was detected only a few times. This chain uses TRBV5-5 with TRBJ1-1, with D maybe TRBD1 (5 bases). The CDR3 loop spans 17 amino acids. Trimming took 4 bases from V and 5 from J, leaving 24 bases between them. Germline V gene data show CDR1 as SGHKS and CDR2 as YYEKEE (reference sequence). CDR3 region: CASSSNLRDGRGTEAFF. In DNA, the CDR3 is TGTGCCAGCAGCAGCAACCTGCGGGACGGCCGGGGGACTGAAGCTTTCTTT.

V gene TRBV7-2 combines with J gene TRBJ2-1; 8 positions match TRBD2. The trim removed 2 bases at V and 15 bases at J, leaving 9 bases unmatched. Germline-derived CDR1 and CDR2 are SGHTA and FQGNSA. This CDR3 is 13 amino acids long. The CDR3 here is CASSLQIAGQWFF. CDR3 sequence (DNA): TGTGCCAGCAGCTTACAGATAGCGGGGCAGTGGTTCTTC. The full variable domain, completed using reference TRBV7-2 and TRBJ2-1, is GAGVSQSPSNKVTEKGKDVELRCDPISGHTALYWYRQSLGQGLEFLIYFQGNSAPDKSGLPSDRFSAERTGGSVSTLTIQRTQQEDSAVYLCASSLQIAGQWFFGPGTRLTVL.

This clonotype was counted only a few times. This chain connects TRBV15 to TRBJ2-1; D perhaps matches TRBD1 (6 bases). V dropped 1 base and J dropped 9 bases, with 10 bases sitting between them. Germline V CDR1 and CDR2: LNHNV, YYDKDF (reference sequence). CDR3 length: 13 residues. The CDR3 sequence is CATSRAGAPEQFF. The DNA for the CDR3 is TGTGCCACCAGCAGAGCAGGGGCACCTGAGCAGTTCTTC.

The rearrangement links TRBV5-1 to TRBJ2-1, with a tentative D call TRBD1 (5 bases). V was shortened by 4 bases and J by 4 bases, with 12 bases between the two germline ends. The CDR3 runs to 14 residues. Germline CDR1 is SGHRS and CDR2 is YFSETQ. The CDR3 DNA sequence: TGCGCCAGCAGCCCATTCCAGGGATACAATGAGCAGTTCTTC. Its translation is CASSPFQGYNEQFF. Full variable domain (rest looked up from reference TRBV5-1 and TRBJ2-1): KAGVTQTPRYLIKTRGQQVTLSCSPISGHRSVSWYQQTPGQGLQFLFEYFSETQRNKGNFPGRFSGRQFSNSRSEMNVSTLELGDSALYLCASSPFQGYNEQFFGPGTRLTVL.

The CDR3 DNA reads as TGTGCCAGCAGTGAATATCGGGGGCTGGTCGTTGAGCAGTACTTC. This gives the protein CASSEYRGLVVEQYF. V and J are TRBV25-1 and TRBJ2-7, with D possibly being TRBD1 or TRBD2 (6 bases each). The CDR3 loop spans 15 amino acids. Trimming removed 0 bases at V and 7 bases at J, with 16 bases between. Germline V lookup: CDR1 MGHDK, CDR2 SYGVNS.

The chain links TRBV25-1 to TRBJ2-6; a possible D gene is TRBD1 (5 bases). V lost 1 base and J lost 3, with 13 bases in between. Per germline, CDR1 MGHDK and CDR2 SYGVNS. The CDR3 runs 17 residues. The DNA of the CDR3 is TGTGCCAGCAGTGAATGGGCAGGGTCGGGTGGGGCCAACGTCCTGACTTTC. Its translation: CASSEWAGSGGANVLTF.

This chain joins TRBV4-3 and TRBJ2-5; D assignment may be TRBD1 or TRBD2 (5 bases each). The CDR3 is 15 residues long. Germline V lookup: CDR1 LGHNA, CDR2 YSLEER. V gave up 0 bases and J gave up 7 bases, with 15 bases separating them. Here the CDR3 reads CASSQDRLGPRTQYF. DNA of the CDR3: TGCGCCAGCAGCCAAGATCGTCTGGGACCGAGGACCCAGTACTTC.

This clonotype was detected only a few times. The chain links TRBV30 to TRBJ2-1; possible D gene TRBD2, 6 bases. The germline V gene has CDR1 GTSNPN and CDR2 SVGIG (reference sequence). V shed 3 bases and J shed 5 bases, with 14 bases lying between them. The CDR3 consists of 14 residues. CDR3 sequence: CAWRQGGQHNEQFF. In DNA form, the CDR3 reads TGTGCCTGGAGGCAGGGAGGTCAGCACAATGAGCAGTTCTTC.

This clonotype was seen only a few times. Here the CDR3 reads CASSFFTGSFYSNQPQHF. In DNA, the CDR3 is TGTGCCAGCAGTTTTTTTACGGGCAGCTTTTATAGCAATCAGCCCCAGCATTTT. The rearrangement links TRBV12-3 or TRBV12-4 to TRBJ1-5; D is ambiguous. V lost 3 bases and J 0 bases, leaving 18 bases between the germline ends. The CDR3 length is 18 residues.

This clonotype was found a few times. V is TRBV20-1 and J is TRBJ2-5, with TRBD1 identical over 10 bases. There are 15 residues in the CDR3. J was trimmed by 7 bases and V by 0 bases; bases with no gene match: 8. Germline CDR1 and CDR2: DFQATT and SNEGSKA (reference sequence). Here the CDR3 DNA reads TGCAGTGCTAGAGATACCGGGACAGGGGCCGGGACCCAGTACTTC. It is translated as CSARDTGTGAGTQYF.

The chain joins TRBV6-5 to TRBJ2-3; tentatively, D is TRBD2 (5 bases). This CDR3 has 14 amino acids. Trimming removed 3 bases from V and 2 bases from J, with 9 bases in between. CDR1 is MNHEY and CDR2 is SVGAGI in the germline V gene. CDR3 bases: TGTGCCAGCAGTTATCTCGGGGACACAGATACGCAGTATTTT. Its protein product is CASSYLGDTDTQYF.

The chain joins TRBV29-1 to TRBJ2-1; 10 bases align to TRBD2. Per the germline V gene, CDR1 is SQVTM and CDR2 is ANQGSEA. This CDR3 region has 17 residues. The J segment lost 7 bases and the V segment lost 4 bases, leaving 16 bases of the junction unmatched. CDR3 DNA: TGCAGCGTTGGGGGTGGGGGCCTAGCGGGAGTGGGGAATGAGCAGTTCTTC. It encodes CSVGGGGLAGVGNEQFF.

This chain joins TRBV5-1 and TRBJ2-1; 10 bases align to TRBD1. V lost 3 bases and J lost 6; bases outside the gene matches: 9. The CDR3 is 16 residues long. The germline V gene encodes CDR1 SGHRS and CDR2 YFSETQ. CDR3: CASSWGGQGSGNEQFF. DNA of the CDR3: TGCGCCAGCAGCTGGGGGGGACAGGGGTCTGGCAATGAGCAGTTCTTC.

For the CDR3, the DNA is TGTGCCAGCAGCTGGAGACTAGCGGGCTCCAATGAGCAGTTCTTC. It encodes CASSWRLAGSNEQFF. The chain links TRBV11-2 to TRBJ2-1; 10 positions match TRBD2. From germline, CDR1 is SGHAT and CDR2 FQNNGV. This CDR3 has 15 amino acids. V was clipped by 4 bases and J by 6 bases; unmatched bases: 6.

The sample holds one count of this clonotype. The V and J genes are TRBV20-1 and TRBJ2-1; 14 bases line up with TRBD2. Germline V gives CDR1 DFQATT, CDR2 SNEGSKA (reference sequence). The V and J ends lost 2 bases and 2 bases, in that order; junction bases with no gene match: 2. CDR3 length: 16 residues. The CDR3 protein is CSARKTSGRAYNEQFF. The CDR3 DNA reads as TGCAGTGCTAGAAAGACTAGCGGGAGGGCCTACAATGAGCAGTTCTTC.

The rearrangement links TRBV20-1 to TRBJ2-7; D is perhaps TRBD1 (5 bases). Germline V gene data show CDR1 as DFQATT and CDR2 as SNEGSKA (reference sequence). The CDR3 has 13 residues. The V end was cut by 5 bases, the J end by 5 bases, with 16 bases between. CDR3 region: CSAQGPAVHEQYF. In nucleotides, the CDR3 is TGCAGTGCTCAGGGTCCGGCGGTCCACGAGCAGTACTTC.

The chain employs TRBV20-1 and TRBJ1-2; TRBD1 is a possible D gene (5 bases). The CDR3 sequence is 14 residues long. Per germline, CDR1 DFQATT and CDR2 SNEGSKA (reference sequence). Trimming cost V 2 bases and J 2 bases, with 12 bases left between them. CDR3 sequence: CSARIDRTNYGYTF. The CDR3 DNA is TGCAGTGCTAGAATCGACAGAACCAACTATGGCTACACCTTC.

This chain joins TRBV20-1 and TRBJ2-1; no definite D call. Between the trimmed V and J ends, which lost 2 bases and 6 bases, there was a span of 11 bases. The CDR3 length is 13 residues. Germline V gene sequence: CDR1 DFQATT, CDR2 SNEGSKA (reference sequence). CDR3 region: CSARIGITNEQFF. CDR3 nucleotides: TGCAGTGCTAGAATCGGTATTACCAATGAGCAGTTCTTC.